A selection of T cell receptor beta chains follows, all from one sample in a study of blood T cells in healthy people across ages. MiXCR, run by TCRdb on the 5' RACE reads, gives a single entry per CDR3 protein. The sample consists of some 1,800,000 distinct CDR3 sequences, about two fifths of them appearing once. Sequencing was carried out using blood. The receptors stem from a human donor in good health. Both conserved end residues are part of each CDR3. D genes are given only for firm matches. Clone size is stated in some rows and not others, as once, few, many or a class when expanded.

D gene	V gene	clone size	J gene	CDR3 protein	CDR3 DNA
NA	TRBV12-3/TRBV12-4	NA	TRBJ1-4	CASSLELYEKLFF	TGTGCCAGCAGTTTAGAGCTGTATGAAAAACTGTTTTTT
NA	TRBV27	NA	TRBJ2-1	CASKRGDRVRNEQFF	TGTGCCAGCAAGCGGGGGGACAGGGTAAGGAATGAGCAGTTCTTC
TRBD1	TRBV5-5	few	TRBJ1-2	CASSYTGGMGYGYTF	TGTGCCAGCAGCTACACAGGGGGCATGGGCTATGGCTACACCTTC
TRBD1	TRBV20-1	NA	TRBJ1-5	CSARGDSRRQPQHF	TGCAGTGCTAGAGGGGACAGCCGGCGTCAGCCCCAGCATTTT
TRBD1	TRBV3-1	NA	TRBJ1-2	CASSQVGTGTHGYTF	TGTGCCAGCAGCCAAGTGGGGACAGGGACCCATGGCTACACCTTC
TRBD2	TRBV10-3	NA	TRBJ2-3	CAISEPGLAGGTQYF	TGTGCCATCAGTGAGCCCGGACTAGCGGGGGGGACGCAGTATTTT
NA	TRBV7-2	NA	TRBJ1-2	CASSRSRRVGGNGYTF	TGTGCCAGCAGTCGATCAAGGCGGGTAGGGGGAAATGGCTACACCTTC
NA	TRBV7-9	NA	TRBJ2-3	CASSFSGMDTQYF	TGTGCCAGCAGCTTTTCGGGGATGGATACGCAGTATTTT
TRBD2	TRBV4-3	NA	TRBJ2-5	CASSPTSGGATTQYF	TGCGCCAGCAGCCCAACTAGCGGGGGGGCCACGACCCAGTACTTC
TRBD1	TRBV5-5	many	TRBJ2-4	CASSDTTGADIQYF	TGTGCCAGCAGCGACACGACAGGGGCGGACATTCAGTACTTC
NA	TRBV19	NA	TRBJ1-3	CASSIREFAGNTIYF	TGTGCCAGTAGTATCAGGGAGTTCGCGGGAAACACCATATATTTT
NA	TRBV5-1	NA	TRBJ1-1	CASSFQGLLTEAFF	TGCGCCAGCAGCTTCCAAGGGCTACTCACTGAAGCTTTCTTT
NA	TRBV6-2/TRBV6-3	NA	TRBJ2-1	CASSYIVSASAYSSYNEQFF	TGTGCCAGCAGTTATATTGTGTCGGCCTCCGCCTACAGCTCCTACAATGAGCAGTTCTTC
NA	TRBV29-1	few	TRBJ2-2	CSVVGGKNTGELFF	TGCAGCGTTGTCGGCGGGAAAAACACCGGGGAGCTGTTTTTT
TRBD1	TRBV5-4	few	TRBJ2-3	CASSSGTAPSTDTQYF	TGTGCCAGCAGCTCCGGGACAGCCCCTAGCACAGATACGCAGTATTTT
TRBD2	TRBV30	NA	TRBJ2-1	CAWKAGGYNEQLF	TGTGCCTGGAAAGCGGGGGGATACAATGAGCAGCTCTTC
TRBD1	TRBV6-5	NA	TRBJ2-7	CASSYSIWDRSSYEQYF	TGTGCCAGCAGTTACTCGATTTGGGACAGGAGCTCCTACGAGCAGTACTTC
NA	TRBV11-3	NA	TRBJ1-4	CASSSNWGDREKLFF	TGTGCCAGCAGCTCGAATTGGGGGGATCGCGAAAAACTGTTTTTT
NA	TRBV3-1	NA	TRBJ2-1	CASSQEHGGGSYNEQFF	TGTGCCAGCAGCCAAGAGCACGGGGGCGGGTCCTACAATGAGCAGTTCTTC
TRBD2	TRBV6-2/TRBV6-3	NA	TRBJ2-5	CASRAGNLYQETQYF	TGTGCCAGCCGAGCGGGGAACCTGTACCAAGAGACCCAGTACTTC
TRBD1	TRBV29-1	once	TRBJ1-1	CSVEGISYTSGQGASLNTEAFF	TGCAGCGTTGAAGGGATAAGTTACACATCGGGACAGGGGGCTAGTCTGAACACTGAAGCTTTCTTT
TRBD2	TRBV5-1	NA	TRBJ2-1	CASSIPSGGGSEQFF	TGCGCCAGCAGCATCCCTAGCGGGGGTGGAAGTGAGCAGTTCTTC
TRBD1	TRBV7-3	NA	TRBJ2-3	CASSQTGGDADTQYF	TGTGCCAGCAGTCAAACAGGGGGAGATGCAGATACGCAGTATTTT
TRBD1	TRBV20-1	NA	TRBJ2-1	CSATIRTGPEDEQFF	TGCAGTGCCACGATCCGGACAGGGCCTGAGGATGAGCAGTTCTTC
NA	TRBV5-6	few	TRBJ2-7	CASTEGGLGYEQYF	TGTGCCAGCACCGAGGGCGGACTGGGCTACGAGCAGTACTTC
NA	TRBV7-3	few	TRBJ2-1	CASSLFRAAYNEQFF	TGTGCCAGCAGCTTATTCCGGGCAGCCTACAATGAGCAGTTCTTC
NA	TRBV11-3	few	TRBJ1-1	CASSLAGLDTEAFF	TGTGCCAGCAGCTTGGCCGGGTTAGACACTGAAGCTTTCTTT
NA	TRBV10-3	NA	TRBJ2-1	CAIRDGVPYNEQFF	TGTGCCATCAGAGACGGAGTTCCCTACAATGAGCAGTTCTTC
NA	TRBV5-1	few	TRBJ1-1	CASSGGRDTEAFF	TGCGCCAGCAGCGGGGGGAGGGACACTGAAGCTTTCTTT
NA	TRBV6-5	few	TRBJ2-7	CASTRIRDTHSYEQYF	TGTGCCAGCACCCGAATCCGGGACACCCACTCCTACGAGCAGTACTTC
NA	TRBV7-9	NA	TRBJ2-4	CASEEGDGGVQNIQYF	TGTGCCAGCGAGGAGGGGGACGGGGGCGTCCAAAACATTCAGTACTTC
TRBD1	TRBV29-1	NA	TRBJ1-4	CSVTGTGGEKLFF	TGCAGCGTCACCGGGACAGGGGGTGAAAAACTGTTTTTT
NA	TRBV7-2	few	TRBJ2-7	CASSSYTGYSYEQYF	TGTGCCAGCAGCTCATATACAGGGTATAGCTACGAGCAGTACTTC
NA	TRBV6-1	NA	TRBJ2-1	CASPGGNYNEQFF	TGTGCCAGCCCCGGGGGCAACTACAATGAGCAGTTCTTC
TRBD2	TRBV29-1	few	TRBJ2-1	CSVEGSGGFGKEQFF	TGCAGCGTTGAAGGGTCGGGGGGGTTCGGTAAGGAGCAGTTCTTC